This T cell receptor (beta chain) was profiled in a study of cytomegalovirus exposure and HLA in healthy donors. The study, taken as a whole, reports: Most CMV-associated TCR beta chains were later found to appear HLA-restricted.

This clone was seen a single time. As yet, its antigen is unknown. Amplification used 60 Vbeta primers and 13 Jbeta primers. Method: immunoSEQ multiplex PCR; TCRdb's copy keeps in-frame clones and lacks some. Among some 120,000 clones, 75% to 85% were seen once, and the ten largest hold 3.3%. Germline V gene lookup returns CDR1 SGHVS and CDR2 FNYEAQ. The CDR3 length is 17 residues. The J segment lost 2 bases and the V segment lost 1 base, leaving 7 bases of the junction unmatched. The chain recombines TRBV7-6 with TRBJ2-1, with 8 bases aligning to TRBD1. Material for sequencing was PBMCs. The receptor comes from a male donor in good health and CMV-seronegative. CDR3: CASSLVYRTGPYNEQFF. DNA for the CDR3: TGTGCCAGCAGCTTAGTATATAGGACAGGGCCCTACAATGAGCAGTTCTTC.